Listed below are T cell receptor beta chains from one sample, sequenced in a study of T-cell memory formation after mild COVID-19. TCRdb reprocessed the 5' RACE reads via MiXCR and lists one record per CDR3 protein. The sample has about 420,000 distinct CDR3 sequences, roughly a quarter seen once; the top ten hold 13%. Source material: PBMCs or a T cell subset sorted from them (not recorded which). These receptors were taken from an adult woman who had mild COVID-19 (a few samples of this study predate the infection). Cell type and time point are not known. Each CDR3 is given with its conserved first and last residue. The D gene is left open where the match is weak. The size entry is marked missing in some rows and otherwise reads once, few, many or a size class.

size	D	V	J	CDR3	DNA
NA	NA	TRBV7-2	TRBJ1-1	CASSLGGPAAFF	TGTGCCAGCAGCTTAGGGGGGCCAGCGGCTTTCTTT
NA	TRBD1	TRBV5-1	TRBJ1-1	CASSFPGGPNTEAFF	TGCGCCAGCAGCTTTCCAGGGGGCCCGAACACTGAAGCTTTCTTT
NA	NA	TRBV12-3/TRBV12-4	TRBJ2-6	CASSTGLSSGANVLTF	TGTGCCAGCAGTACAGGTTTAAGCTCTGGGGCCAACGTCCTGACTTTC
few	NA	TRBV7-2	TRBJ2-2	CASSLALGATTGELFF	TGTGCCAGCAGCTTAGCGCTCGGCGCAACCACCGGGGAGCTGTTTTTT
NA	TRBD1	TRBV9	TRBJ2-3	CASSRGLETDTQYF	TGTGCCAGCAGCAGGGGGCTGGAGACAGATACGCAGTATTTT
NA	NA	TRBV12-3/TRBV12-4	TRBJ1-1	CASKSPDKAFF	TGTGCCAGCAAATCTCCCGACAAAGCTTTCTTT
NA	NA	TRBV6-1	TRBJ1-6	CASSESGENSPLHF	TGTGCCAGCAGTGAATCTGGGGAGAATTCACCCCTCCACTTT
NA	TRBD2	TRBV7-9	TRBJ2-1	CASSLGLAGGPEFF	TGTGCCAGCAGCTTAGGGCTAGCGGGAGGGCCGGAGTTCTTC
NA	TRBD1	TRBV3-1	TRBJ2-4	CASSQGDRYIQYF	TGTGCCAGCAGCCAAGGGGACAGGTACATTCAGTACTTC
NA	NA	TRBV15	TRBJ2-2	CATSRDPRPAGELFF	TGTGCCACCAGCAGAGATCCCCGACCGGCCGGGGAGCTGTTTTTT
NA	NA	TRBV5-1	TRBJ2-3	CASSPGLSSDTQYF	TGCGCCAGCAGCCCCGGGCTCAGTTCAGATACGCAGTATTTT
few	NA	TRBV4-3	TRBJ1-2	CASSRGGNDYGYTF	TGCGCCAGCAGTCGGGGGGGGAATGACTATGGCTACACCTTC
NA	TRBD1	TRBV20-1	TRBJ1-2	CSARGQGDGYGYTF	TGCAGTGCTAGAGGACAGGGGGACGGCTATGGCTACACCTTC
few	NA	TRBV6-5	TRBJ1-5	CASRPGQNNQPQHF	TGTGCCAGTCGTCCCGGACAGAACAATCAGCCCCAGCATTTT
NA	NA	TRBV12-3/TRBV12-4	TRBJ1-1	CASTAGLLSTEAFF	TGTGCCAGCACCGCGGGACTGCTTTCGACTGAAGCTTTCTTT
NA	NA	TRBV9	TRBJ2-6	CASSPQVASGANVLTF	TGTGCCAGCAGCCCCCAGGTGGCGTCTGGGGCCAACGTCCTGACTTTC
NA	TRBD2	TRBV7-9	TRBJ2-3	CASSFSGAYTDTQYF	TGTGCCAGCAGCTTTAGCGGGGCCTACACAGATACGCAGTATTTT
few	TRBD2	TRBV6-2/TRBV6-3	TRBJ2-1	CASRRTSGTPYNEQFF	TGTGCCAGCAGACGGACTAGCGGGACCCCCTACAATGAGCAGTTCTTC
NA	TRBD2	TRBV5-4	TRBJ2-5	CASRNSGGRKTQYF	TGTGCCAGCAGGAATAGCGGGGGGCGAAAGACCCAGTACTTC
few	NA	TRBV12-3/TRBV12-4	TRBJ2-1	CASSVAGQENEQFF	TGTGCCAGCAGTGTAGCGGGACAGGAGAATGAGCAGTTCTTC
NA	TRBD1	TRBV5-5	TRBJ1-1	CASSHIPGQDNTEAFF	TGTGCCAGCAGCCATATTCCGGGACAGGATAACACTGAAGCTTTCTTT
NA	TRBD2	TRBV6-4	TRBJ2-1	CASSEHFGGRLSYNEQFF	TGTGCCAGCAGTGAGCATTTCGGCGGGAGGCTTTCCTACAATGAGCAGTTCTTC
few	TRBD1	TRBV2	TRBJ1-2	CASSVTGAAGYTF	TGTGCCAGCAGCGTAACAGGGGCCGCTGGCTACACCTTC
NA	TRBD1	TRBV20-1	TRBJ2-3	CSATPGQGLNTQYF	TGCAGTGCTACCCCGGGACAGGGATTGAATACGCAGTATTTT
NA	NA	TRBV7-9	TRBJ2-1	CASSPPSVYNEQFF	TGTGCCAGCAGCCCACCAAGCGTATACAATGAGCAGTTCTTC
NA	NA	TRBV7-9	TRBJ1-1	CASRTRDPPGTEAFF	TGTGCCAGCAGGACACGGGACCCTCCGGGCACTGAAGCTTTCTTT